These 25 T cell receptor beta chains originate from one sample sequenced in a study of T cells in Graves' hyperthyroidism and ophthalmopathy (dated by TCRdb to the late 2010s). Receptor amplification or capture employed multiplex PCR. These reads were obtained on an Illumina HiSeq 2000. Amplification of TCR beta CDR3 regions was carried out from RNA transcripts. The TCR CDR3 was subjected to a first round of RT-PCR using the HTBI primer set and the Qiagen OneStep RT-PCR kit. TCRdb applied fastp at Q25 and MiXCR to the public reads, then kept only in-frame beta chains. CDR3 protein duplicates are merged, each entry listing the most common genes and DNA. The sample table holds 600,000 to 750,000 distinct CDR3 sequences, of which 17% were seen once. Together, the top ten hold about a sixth of the sample. Material for sequencing was blood. These receptor sequences come from a man between 50 and 59 years old with Graves' hyperthyroidism.

About this clonotype: Just one base apart from a much larger clone, this may be a read error. The chain recombines TRBV13 with TRBJ2-1; 11 nucleotides align to TRBD2. In germline, CDR1 is PRHDT, CDR2 FYEKMQ (reference sequence). The CDR3 consists of 16 residues. The CDR3 nucleotides read TGTGCCAGCAGCTTGGGACTAGCGGACTCCTACAATGGGCAGTTCTTC. Amino acid sequence: CASSLGLADSYNGQFF.

V is TRBV9 and J is TRBJ2-7; 9 bases fit TRBD2. The CDR3 sequence is 14 residues long. Trimming removed 9 bases from V and 8 bases from J; junction bases left unmatched: 15. Germline CDR1 and CDR2: SGDLS and YYNGEE. The CDR3 is CATSPGLAGTQQYF. The DNA for the CDR3 is TGTGCCACCTCACCGGGGCTAGCGGGAACCCAGCAGTACTTC.

J is TRBJ2-1 and V is TRBV28; weak D call: TRBD2 (5 bases). The V end was cut by 10 bases, the J end by 3 bases, with 13 bases between. This CDR3 region has 13 residues. Germline loops: CDR1 MDHEN, CDR2 SYDVKM. The CDR3: CATERENYNEQFF. CDR3 in DNA: TGTGCCACCGAGAGGGAGAACTACAATGAGCAGTTCTTC.

V usage is TRBV5-1 and J usage is TRBJ2-1; 8 positions agree with TRBD2. Losses at the gene ends were 1 base for V and 4 bases for J; bases not matched to a gene: 10. CDR1 and CDR2 (germline): SGHRS, YFSETQ. This CDR3 has 17 residues. CDR3 nucleotides: TGCGCCAGCAGCTTGAAAACTAGCGGAGCCCAATACAATGAGCAGTTCTTC. Protein product: CASSLKTSGAQYNEQFF. Drawing the rest from reference TRBV5-1 and TRBJ2-1, the complete variable domain is KAGVTQTPRYLIKTRGQQVTLSCSPISGHRSVSWYQQTPGQGLQFLFEYFSETQRNKGNFPGRFSGRQFSNSRSEMNVSTLELGDSALYLCASSLKTSGAQYNEQFFGPGTRLTVL.

The rearrangement links TRBV2 to TRBJ1-6; a possible D gene is TRBD1 (5 bases). Trimming shortened V by 7 bases and J by 14 bases, and 12 bases separated the two germline ends. Germline loops: CDR1 SNHLY, CDR2 FYNNEI. The CDR3 covers 11 residues. CDR3 region: CASKGQLTLHF. In DNA, the CDR3 is TGTGCCAGCAAGGGGCAGCTCACCCTCCACTTT.

This clonotype showed up just a few times. The chain couples TRBV30 to TRBJ2-7; no clear D gene. Trimming cost V 5 bases and J 3 bases, with 17 bases left between them. Per germline, CDR1 GTSNPN and CDR2 SVGIG (reference sequence). This CDR3 is 14 amino acids long. CDR3 in DNA: TGTGCCTGGTCCGGGCTCCCAGGCCACTACGAGCAGTACTTC. This translates into CAWSGLPGHYEQYF.

This clonotype has only a few counts. The J gene is TRBJ2-2, the V gene TRBV12-3 or TRBV12-4; 11 nucleotides match TRBD1. With V trimmed by 7 bases and J by 7 bases, 5 bases remained unmatched. CDR3 length: 14 amino acids. The CDR3 DNA sequence: TGTGCCAGCACCAGGACAGGGGGCGGCGGGGAGCTGTTTTTT. Translated: CASTRTGGGGELFF.

The chain combines TRBV11-2 with TRBJ2-7; TRBD1 matches 7 bases. This CDR3 is built from 14 residues. Trimming removed 3 bases from V and 3 bases from J; junction bases left unmatched: 5. In germline, CDR1 is SGHAT, CDR2 FQNNGV. CDR3 amino acids: CASSFWTGFYEQYF. The CDR3 DNA reads as TGTGCCAGCAGCTTCTGGACAGGCTTCTACGAGCAGTACTTC.

This clonotype was detected only a few times. This rearrangement joins TRBV6-1 to TRBJ2-2; D gene uncertain. This CDR3 has 14 residues. The germline V gene encodes CDR1 MNHNS and CDR2 SASEGT. Trimming pared 5 bases from V and 1 base from J, leaving 8 bases between. CDR3 in amino acids: CASSRALNTGELFF. CDR3 nucleotide sequence: TGTGCCAGCAGTCGGGCCTTGAACACCGGGGAGCTGTTTTTT.

This clonotype was seen more than once but under ten times. The rearrangement links TRBV7-2 to TRBJ2-2; TRBD1 matches at 8 bases. The CDR3 contains 15 residues. The germline CDR1 and CDR2 sequences are SGHTA and FQGNSA. V trimming: 5 bases; J trimming: 5 bases; junction bases outside the gene matches: 7. The CDR3 DNA reads as TGTGCCAGCAGCCCCTGGACAGGGTTTACCGGGGAGCTGTTTTTT. Translation gives CASSPWTGFTGELFF.

This clonotype appeared many times. This sequence joins TRBV28 and TRBJ1-5, with D unresolved. The germline gives CDR1 MDHEN, CDR2 SYDVKM. With 2 bases removed from V and 7 bases from J, the gap between germline ends came to 12 bases. The CDR3 extends over 14 amino acids. The CDR3 DNA follows: TGTGCCAGCAGTTTAACGGTTTCGGCGCAGCCCCAGCATTTT. It encodes CASSLTVSAQPQHF.

This clonotype occurred a few times. The J gene is TRBJ1-1, the V gene TRBV6-1, with a tentative D call TRBD1 (5 bases). The CDR3 consists of 15 residues. Trimming took 7 bases from V and 6 from J, leaving 21 bases between them. From germline, CDR1 is MNHNS and CDR2 SASEGT. The CDR3 region has the DNA TGTGCCAGCAAAATCCCCGGGGGAACTTTAGCTGAAGCTTTCTTT. Its protein product is CASKIPGGTLAEAFF.

This clonotype was observed a few times. Relative to the germline gene, one junction end is altered; a read error may explain this. The V and J genes are TRBV19 and TRBJ2-7, with 13 bases lining up with TRBD2. The germline V gene has CDR1 LNHDA and CDR2 SQIVND (reference sequence). The CDR3 is 15 amino acids. CDR3 loop: CACSSGLAGAYEQYF. For the CDR3, the DNA is TGTGCCTGTAGTTCTGGACTAGCGGGGGCCTACGAGCAGTACTTC.

This chain joins TRBV11-3 and TRBJ2-7, with TRBD2 identical over 10 bases. Germline loops: CDR1 SGHNT, CDR2 YENEEA. With V trimmed by 4 bases and J by 2 bases, 14 bases remained unmatched. CDR3 size: 18 residues. Here the CDR3 reads CASSSKPLSGRVTYEQYF. The CDR3 nucleotides are TGTGCCAGCAGCTCTAAACCTTTAAGCGGGAGGGTAACCTACGAGCAGTACTTC. The full variable domain, with the rest looked up from reference TRBV11-3 and TRBJ2-7, is EAGVVQSPRYKIIEKKQPVAFWCNPISGHNTLYWYLQNLGQGPELLIRYENEEAVDDSQLPKDRFSAERLKGVDSTLKIQPAELGDSAVYLCASSSKPLSGRVTYEQYFGPGTRLTVT.

This clonotype was seen many times. V is TRBV29-1 and J is TRBJ2-7, with 13 bases matching TRBD2. CDR1 is SQVTM, CDR2 ANQGSEA, per germline. CDR3 size: 16 residues. Unmatched junction bases numbered 8, after V lost 6 bases and J lost 0 bases. CDR3 in amino acids: CSVTGTSGKSSYEQYF. The CDR3 DNA reads as TGCAGCGTGACAGGGACTAGCGGGAAAAGCTCCTACGAGCAGTACTTC.

This clonotype appeared a few times. The chain has TRBV25-1 and TRBJ2-5; D gene unclear. This CDR3 is 12 amino acids long. Germline V gene sequence: CDR1 MGHDK, CDR2 SYGVNS. Trimming removed 5 bases at V and 5 bases at J, with 9 bases between. The CDR3 nucleotides read TGTGCCAGCAGTCTTCACACGGAGACCCAGTACTTC. It codes for CASSLHTETQYF.

This clonotype was seen repeatedly, ten times or more. V and J are TRBV24-1 and TRBJ2-7, with 9 bases aligning to TRBD1. The CDR3 spans 14 residues. V was pared by 8 bases and J by 5 bases, with 9 bases of the junction left unmatched. Germline values: CDR1 KGHDR, CDR2 SFDVKD. CDR3 protein: CATKLGTGSDEQYF. In nucleotides, the CDR3 is TGTGCCACCAAATTGGGGACAGGGAGCGACGAGCAGTACTTC.

Note on this clonotype: A much larger clone differs from this one at a single base, so this may be a read error. The gene calls are TRBV27 and TRBJ2-3; the D gene is possibly TRBD2 (6 bases). Germline V gene sequence: CDR1 MNHEY, CDR2 SMNVEV (reference sequence). Trimming took 2 bases from V and 4 from J, leaving 19 bases between them. CDR3 length equals 17 residues. The CDR3 loop reads CASSLRSSARRADTQYF. For the CDR3, the DNA is TGTGCCAGCAGTTTAAGGTCTAGCGCTAGACGCGCAGATACGCAGTATTTT.

This clonotype was observed a few times. Its ends do not fully match the called genes, so a read error is possible. The rearrangement joins TRBV28 to TRBJ1-1; D is ambiguous. CDR3 length: 15 amino acids. Germline V CDR1 and CDR2: MDHEN, SYDVKM. The CDR3 coding sequence is TGTGCCAGCAGTCTCGACGGGCTAATGAACACTGAAGCTCTCTTT. It encodes CASSLDGLMNTEALF.

A few counts support this clonotype. This chain connects TRBV7-9 to TRBJ1-1; TRBD1 is a possible D gene (5 bases). V lost 5 bases to trimming and J lost 4 bases, with 14 bases between them. Germline V gene lookup returns CDR1 SEHNR and CDR2 FQNEAQ (reference sequence). CDR3 length equals 14 residues. This CDR3 is CASSLASGSTEAFF. In DNA, the CDR3 is TGTGCCAGCAGCCTTGCCTCAGGGTCCACTGAAGCTTTCTTT.

In its sample, this clonotype was seen many times. V gene TRBV12-3 or TRBV12-4 combines with J gene TRBJ2-7; no firm D call. With 6 bases removed from V and 4 bases from J, the gap between germline ends came to 13 bases. The CDR3 has 13 amino acids. CDR3 loop: CASSPSNLYEQYF. CDR3 sequence (DNA): TGTGCCAGCAGCCCCTCCAACCTTTACGAGCAGTACTTC.

J is TRBJ2-5 and V is TRBV19; 9 positions agree with TRBD1. The germline CDR1 and CDR2 sequences are LNHDA and SQIVND (reference sequence). The CDR3 runs 14 residues. Trimming took 2 bases from V and 4 from J; bases not matched to a gene: 2. As DNA, the CDR3 is TGTGCCAGTAGTATACAGGACAGGGGAGAGACCCAGTACTTC. Protein sequence: CASSIQDRGETQYF. Combining the CDR3 with reference TRBV19 and TRBJ2-5 gives the whole variable domain DGGITQSPKYLFRKEGQNVTLSCEQNLNHDAMYWYRQDPGQGLRLIYYSQIVNDFQKGDIAEGYSVSREKKESFPLTVTSAQKNPTAFYLCASSIQDRGETQYFGPGTRLLVL.

The gene calls are TRBV19 and TRBJ1-5; 7 bases map to TRBD1. The V gene's germline CDR1 is LNHDA and CDR2 SQIVND (reference sequence). The CDR3 is made up of 15 amino acids. The trim removed 3 bases at V and 7 bases at J, leaving 9 bases unmatched. The CDR3 DNA reads TGTGCCAGTAGTATGCCCGAGGGGGCAGGACAGCCCCAGCATTTT. Protein: CASSMPEGAGQPQHF. Complete variable domain (other parts from reference TRBV19 and TRBJ1-5): DGGITQSPKYLFRKEGQNVTLSCEQNLNHDAMYWYRQDPGQGLRLIYYSQIVNDFQKGDIAEGYSVSREKKESFPLTVTSAQKNPTAFYLCASSMPEGAGQPQHFGDGTRLSIL.

Many counts were recorded for this clonotype. This rearrangement joins TRBV3-1 to TRBJ1-1; weak D call: TRBD1 (5 bases). V lost 1 base to trimming and J lost 0 bases, with 9 bases between them. This CDR3 comprises 15 residues. The germline gives CDR1 LGHDT, CDR2 YNNKEL (reference sequence). CDR3 coding DNA: TGTGCCAGCAGCCAAGTTGAGGGGATGAACACTGAAGCTTTCTTT. Translating gives CASSQVEGMNTEAFF.

V is TRBV24-1 and J is TRBJ2-7, with TRBD2 as a possible D gene (6 bases). The CDR3 spans 18 residues. Germline values: CDR1 KGHDR, CDR2 SFDVKD. Trimming took off 1 base at V and 4 bases at J, with 22 bases between the two ends. The DNA of the CDR3 is TGTGCCACCAGTGATTTACGCCCTCAGGGAGGAAATCCGTACGAGCAGTACTTC. Amino acids: CATSDLRPQGGNPYEQYF.